These T cell receptor beta chains were read from a single sample in a study of T cell responses to AZD1222 COVID-19 vaccine. Sequencing was performed with immunoSEQ multiplex PCR; in TCRdb, only in-frame clones are kept and a portion is missing. The data show some 96,000 clones, more than 70% seen once. This specimen consisted of peripheral blood, obtained on day 0 of AZD1222 vaccination. The receptors were gathered from an adult in good health. CDR3s include the opening cysteine and the closing phenylalanine or tryptophan. Fields, in order: clone size, V gene, J gene, D gene, CDR3 DNA, CDR3 protein. The D gene is left open where the match is weak. Clone size appears in some rows only: once, few, many, or a class for an expanded clone.

>.|TRBV19|TRBJ1-2|TRBD1
TGTGCCAGTACCTCCATAGGACAGGCGGACTATGGCTACACCTTC
CASTSIGQADYGYTF
>.|TRBV6-2/TRBV6-3|TRBJ2-7|.
TGTGCCAGCAGTTTGGGGGACGGAAGTACCCACGAGCAGTACTTC
CASSLGDGSTHEQYF
>.|TRBV4-1|TRBJ1-1|.
TGCGCCAGCAGCCAAGGACCCATGAACACTGAAGCTTTCTTT
CASSQGPMNTEAFF
>.|TRBV11-3|TRBJ2-5|TRBD2
TGTGCCAGCAGCAAGCGGGAGACCCAAGAGACCCAGTACTTC
CASSKRETQETQYF
>.|TRBV28|TRBJ1-2|.
TGTGCCAGCAGTTTTTCTCTATTTGGCTACACCTTC
CASSFSLFGYTF
>few|TRBV7-2|TRBJ1-6|.
TGTGCCAGCAGCAGTCAACCGGGACCCAATTCACCCCTCCACTTT
CASSSQPGPNSPLHF
>.|TRBV6-6|TRBJ1-2|TRBD1
TGTGCCAGCAGTCTTCTTATAGGACAGGGACCGGACTATGGCTACACCTTC
CASSLLIGQGPDYGYTF
>.|TRBV11-3|TRBJ1-1|TRBD1
TGTGCCAGCACCCGGACAGGGTTGAGAATGAACACTGAAGCTTTCTTT
CASTRTGLRMNTEAFF
>.|TRBV30|TRBJ1-2|.
TGTGCCCGGCGCATGGACTATGGCTACACCTTC
CARRMDYGYTF
>few|TRBV29-1|TRBJ2-5|.
TGCAGCGCCCGGGTAGGAGAGACCCAGTACTTC
CSARVGETQYF
>.|TRBV16|TRBJ2-2|.
TGTGCCAGCAGCCACAGGGTCCAGGTGACCGGGGAGCTGTTTTTT
CASSHRVQVTGELFF
>few|TRBV19|TRBJ1-2|.
TGTGCCAGTAGTATGGGAGACAGCTCGGTAACCTTC
CASSMGDSSVTF
>few|TRBV10-3|TRBJ1-1|.
TGTGCCATCAGTGAGTCAGGGATGAACACTGAAGCTTTCTTT
CAISESGMNTEAFF
>.|TRBV27|TRBJ1-1|TRBD1
TGTGCCAGCAGTTCGGGACAGGGGATTACTGAAGCTTTCTTT
CASSSGQGITEAFF
>.|TRBV30|TRBJ1-1|.
TGTGCCTGGAGAGTCCGGGACACCGGACCCGCTGAAGCTTTCTTT
CAWRVRDTGPAEAFF
>.|TRBV21-1|TRBJ2-7|.
TGTGCCAGTATAGGGAGTGGAAGCTACGAGCAGTACTTC
CASIGSGSYEQYF
>.|TRBV6-5|TRBJ1-4|.
TGTGCCAGCAGCCTCAATGCCCGGGGAGGGGGAAAACTGTTTTTT
CASSLNARGGGKLFF
>.|TRBV20-1|TRBJ1-5|.
TGCAGTGCTAGTGGAGGGGCCAAGGATCGGCCCCAGCATTTT
CSASGGAKDRPQHF
>.|TRBV2|TRBJ1-1|.
TGTGCCAGCAGTGAACTCCCGAACACTGAAGCTTTCTTT
CASSELPNTEAFF
>.|TRBV5-1|TRBJ1-2|.
TGCGCCAGCAGCCCGGACACGTATCAAAACTATGGCTACACCTTC
CASSPDTYQNYGYTF
>.|TRBV21-1|TRBJ2-6|.
TGTGCCAGCAGCAAAAAAGGGGTATCTGGGGCCCGGATTTCTGGGGCCAACGTCCTGACTTTC
CASSKKGVSGARISGANVLTF
>once|TRBV19|TRBJ1-1|TRBD1
TGTGCCAGTAGTCCCCTCCGACAGGGGAACACTGAAGCTTTCTTT
CASSPLRQGNTEAFF
>.|TRBV12-5|TRBJ1-5|.
TGTGCTAGTGGTTTGTCCCCGGCCGGGGGGCAGCCCCAGCATTTT
CASGLSPAGGQPQHF
>few|TRBV30|TRBJ1-1|.
TGTGCCTTCACGTGGACGCCGAACACTGAAGCTTTCTTT
CAFTWTPNTEAFF
>once|TRBV11-2|TRBJ1-1|.
TGTGCCAGCAGCCGAACCGGGACATGGAACACTGAAGCTTTCTTT
CASSRTGTWNTEAFF
>once|TRBV30|TRBJ2-3|.
TGTGCCTGGAGTGTACGGAAGGTAGATACGCAGTATTTT
CAWSVRKVDTQYF
>few|TRBV7-2|TRBJ2-1|.
TGTGCCAGCAGCTTAGGCGGGGTTGACTACAATGAGCAGTTCTTC
CASSLGGVDYNEQFF
>.|TRBV11-2|TRBJ2-1|.
TGTGCCAGCGGGGTAGACAGGTCTCCCTACAATGAGCAGTTCTTC
CASGVDRSPYNEQFF
>.|TRBV15|TRBJ2-5|TRBD1
TGTGCCACCAGCAGAGGACAGGGGATGACAGAGACCCAGTACTTC
CATSRGQGMTETQYF